This TCR beta chain was recovered during a study of blood T cells in healthy people across ages. Whole-study findings and limits: Long-lived and aged donors differed, with more naive CD4+ cells and higher diversity in the long-lived.

Total RNA extracted from each sample amounted to at least 5 micrograms. Then a second PCR, running roughly 6 to 11 cycles, was carried out with a sample-barcoded 5' primer and a J-beta primer mix. A template-switch adaptor containing 12 random nucleotides labeled each cDNA molecule. TCRdb re-analysed the 5' RACE reads in MiXCR, keeping a single row per CDR3 protein. Here the sample spans 1,800,000 or so distinct CDR3 sequences, 30% to 40% being singletons. This clonotype showed up just once. Antigen specificity is unknown. This clonotype was sampled from a human donor in good health. The specimen sequenced was blood.

This CDR3 reads CSVHPAGGNTDTQYF. For the CDR3, the DNA is TGCAGCGTTCACCCAGCGGGGGGAAACACAGATACGCAGTATTTT. The V call is TRBV29-1, the J call TRBJ2-3; 9 nucleotides align to TRBD2. The CDR3 covers 15 residues. Looked up from germline, CDR1 is SQVTM and CDR2 is ANQGSEA. The J segment lost 2 bases and the V segment lost 5 bases, leaving 8 bases of the junction unmatched.